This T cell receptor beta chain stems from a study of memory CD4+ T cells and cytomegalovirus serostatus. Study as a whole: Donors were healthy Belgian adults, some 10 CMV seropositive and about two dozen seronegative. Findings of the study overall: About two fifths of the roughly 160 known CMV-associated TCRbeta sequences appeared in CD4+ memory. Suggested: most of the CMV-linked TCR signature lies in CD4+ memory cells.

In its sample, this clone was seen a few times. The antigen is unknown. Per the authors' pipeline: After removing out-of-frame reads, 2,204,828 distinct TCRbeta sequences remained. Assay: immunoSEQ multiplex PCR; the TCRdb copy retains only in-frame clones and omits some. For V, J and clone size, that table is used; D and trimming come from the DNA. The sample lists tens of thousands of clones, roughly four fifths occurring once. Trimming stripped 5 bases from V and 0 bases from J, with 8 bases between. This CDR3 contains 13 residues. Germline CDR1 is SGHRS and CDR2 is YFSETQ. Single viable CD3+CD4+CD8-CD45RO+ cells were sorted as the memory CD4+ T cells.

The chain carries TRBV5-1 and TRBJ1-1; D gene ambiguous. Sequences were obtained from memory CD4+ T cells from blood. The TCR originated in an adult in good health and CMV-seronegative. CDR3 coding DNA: TGCGCCAGCAGTCTCCGGGTGAACACTGAAGCTTTCTTT. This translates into CASSLRVNTEAFF.